The 29 T cell receptor beta chains below were found in one sample sequenced in a study of T cells in Graves' hyperthyroidism and ophthalmopathy (dated by TCRdb to about 2019). The protocol used for the library was multiplex PCR. TCRdb names Illumina HiSeq 2000 as the instrument used. TCR beta CDR3 regions were amplified from RNA transcripts. For the first round of RT-PCR on the TCR CDR3, the HTBI primer set was used together with the Qiagen OneStep RT-PCR kit. The public reads were quality trimmed at Q25 with fastp and then assembled into clones with MiXCR by TCRdb, keeping productive beta chains. Entries that share a CDR3 protein sequence are merged under the most common genes and DNA. The sample contains roughly 630,000 distinct CDR3 sequences, more than 15% of them found a single time. Under 8% of the sample is in the top ten clones. The specimen sequenced was blood. These receptors originate from a woman aged 25 to 39 with Graves' hyperthyroidism.

This clonotype was picked up a small number of times. V gene TRBV4-2 combines with J gene TRBJ2-7; no firm D call. Per germline, CDR1 LGHNA and CDR2 YNFKEQ. Trimming cost V 0 bases and J 2 bases, with 5 bases left between them. The CDR3 covers 13 residues. The CDR3: CASSQEMTYEQYF. In DNA, the CDR3 is TGTGCCAGCAGCCAAGAGATGACCTACGAGCAGTACTTC.

For this clonotype: A read error is possible here, since a much larger clone lies one base away. The chain employs TRBV29-1 and TRBJ2-5; 9 bases are a match to TRBD1. Germline V CDR1 and CDR2: SQVTM, ANQGSEA. The CDR3 is made up of 13 amino acids. In DNA form, the CDR3 reads TGCGGCGGCCACTGGACAGGGGTCGAGACCCAGTACTTC. Protein product: CGGHWTGVETQYF.

The table lists this clonotype with many counts. CDR3 nucleotides: TGTGCCAGCAGTGGTGGGGGGATCGCACTGGCCCAGTACTTC. Its protein product is CASSGGGIALAQYF. The chain couples TRBV6-1 to TRBJ2-5, with D tentatively TRBD2 (6 bases). The germline V gene has CDR1 MNHNS and CDR2 SASEGT. The CDR3 runs 14 residues. V was shortened by 4 bases and J by 9 bases, with 18 bases between the two germline ends.

This chain uses TRBV5-1 with TRBJ2-5; unclear D gene. Germline CDR1 is SGHRS and CDR2 is YFSETQ. Trimming took 4 bases from V and 4 from J, leaving 11 bases between them. The CDR3 length is 13 residues. The CDR3, as DNA: TGCGCCAGCAGCCGAGGACCACGAGAGACCCAGTACTTC. This gives the protein CASSRGPRETQYF.

This clonotype was seen ten or more times. V and J are TRBV5-1 and TRBJ2-7; D is unresolved. Germline CDR1 SGHRS, CDR2 YFSETQ. This CDR3 is built from 13 residues. V was trimmed by 0 bases and J by 6 bases, leaving 10 bases between them. In nucleotides, the CDR3 is TGCGCCAGCAGCTTGGGTTCAGGCCCCGAGCAGTACTTC. This encodes CASSLGSGPEQYF.

This clonotype was seen repeatedly, ten times or more. The chain couples TRBV6-1 to TRBJ2-7; 10 nucleotides match TRBD2. Trimming removed 7 bases from V and 4 bases from J; junction bases left unmatched: 7. The CDR3 contains 14 residues. CDR1 and CDR2 from the germline V gene are MNHNS and SASEGT. The CDR3 region is CASKREGASYEQYF. The CDR3 DNA reads as TGTGCCAGCAAGCGGGAGGGGGCGAGTTACGAGCAGTACTTC.

This clonotype was recorded many times. CDR3 nucleotides: TGTGCCAGCAGCCAGACCCTAGCGGGGGGCCTCGAGCAGTACTTC. Amino acids: CASSQTLAGGLEQYF. The chain recombines TRBV7-2 with TRBJ2-7, with TRBD2 matching 11 bases. Trimming at V came to 5 bases and at J to 6 bases, leaving 9 bases not matched to a gene. Germline V gene data show CDR1 as SGHTA and CDR2 as FQGNSA. This CDR3 has 15 residues. Using reference TRBV7-2 and TRBJ2-7 for the parts outside the CDR3, the full variable domain is GAGVSQSPSNKVTEKGKDVELRCDPISGHTALYWYRQSLGQGLEFLIYFQGNSAPDKSGLPSDRFSAERTGGSVSTLTIQRTQQEDSAVYLCASSQTLAGGLEQYFGPGTRLTVT.

This clonotype was counted ten times or more. V and J are TRBV27 and TRBJ1-1; TRBD1 might be the D (5 bases). Per germline, CDR1 MNHEY and CDR2 SMNVEV (reference sequence). This CDR3 region has 13 residues. The ends were cut back, 5 bases at V and 1 base at J, with 8 bases in the middle. CDR3 loop: CASSGGPNTEAFF. In DNA, the CDR3 is TGTGCCAGCAGTGGGGGACCGAACACTGAAGCTTTCTTT.

This clonotype was counted a single time. One end of the junction does not line up with germline, which may come from a read error. The CDR3 sequence is CAGSLAGTDTQYF. CDR3 in DNA: TGCGCCGGCAGCTTGGCTGGCACAGATACGCAGTATTTT. The rearrangement joins TRBV5-1 to TRBJ2-3; the D is unclear. The length of the CDR3 is 13 residues. Looked up from germline, CDR1 is SGHRS and CDR2 is YFSETQ.

This clonotype was seen more than once but under ten times. The chain combines TRBV27 with TRBJ1-5; 7 positions agree with TRBD1. The V gene's germline CDR1 is MNHEY and CDR2 SMNVEV (reference sequence). The CDR3 totals 14 residues. Germline trimming cut 6 bases from V and 5 bases from J; bases unmatched to any gene: 7. CDR3 residues: CASRNTGDHQPQHF. CDR3 sequence (DNA): TGTGCCAGCAGGAATACAGGGGACCATCAGCCCCAGCATTTT.

This clonotype was recorded a few times. The chain carries TRBV27 and TRBJ1-1, with 8 bases lining up with TRBD1. The CDR3 totals 14 residues. V shed 5 bases, J shed 4 bases, and the junction held 6 bases outside the gene matches. Looked up from germline, CDR1 is MNHEY and CDR2 is SMNVEV (reference sequence). This chain's CDR3 is CASSQETGATEAFF. CDR3 DNA: TGTGCCAGCAGTCAAGAGACAGGGGCCACTGAAGCTTTCTTT.

The V and J genes are TRBV20-1 and TRBJ2-7; TRBD2 matches at 7 bases. Germline V gene lookup returns CDR1 DFQATT and CDR2 SNEGSKA (reference sequence). CDR3 length: 17 residues. V was clipped by 0 bases and J by 4 bases; unmatched bases: 15. CDR3 nucleotide sequence: TGCAGTGCTAGAGATAGTTCCCTGGCTAGCGGAGTGTACGAGCAGTACTTC. It is translated as CSARDSSLASGVYEQYF.

This clonotype was seen repeatedly, ten times or more. This chain uses TRBV12-3 or TRBV12-4 with TRBJ2-3; TRBD1 matches at 8 bases. The CDR3 length is 14 residues. V lost 6 bases and J lost 5; bases outside the gene matches: 7. CDR3 DNA: TGTGCCAGCAGCGCTGGACAGGGCGTAGATACGCAGTATTTT. Translated, it gives CASSAGQGVDTQYF.

This clonotype has ten or more counts. The rearrangement uses TRBV6-1 and TRBJ2-7; D is unresolved. Trimming left V 6 bases short and J 4 bases short, with 28 bases between. CDR1 MNHNS and CDR2 SASEGT come from the germline V gene. The CDR3 runs 18 residues. The CDR3 nucleotides are TGTGCCAGCAGCGACGACCCCAGCCCCACGGACCGCCCATACGAGCAGTACTTC. Protein sequence: CASSDDPSPTDRPYEQYF.

The chain joins TRBV19 to TRBJ1-2, with 7 bases fitting TRBD1. There are 18 residues in the CDR3. J was trimmed by 5 bases and V by 6 bases; bases with no gene match: 21. CDR1 is LNHDA and CDR2 is SQIVND in the germline V gene (reference sequence). CDR3 sequence (DNA): TGTGCCAGTAGCCAATCTCTATTGGGACAGAATGAACGTTATGGCTACACCTTC. It codes for CASSQSLLGQNERYGYTF.

This clonotype was counted many times. The chain carries TRBV20-1 and TRBJ2-1; 15 nucleotides align to TRBD2. Germline trimming cut 6 bases from V and 7 bases from J; bases unmatched to any gene: 7. The germline CDR1 and CDR2 sequences are DFQATT and SNEGSKA (reference sequence). CDR3 length equals 15 residues. The CDR3 loop reads CSAARTSGRGNEQFF. The CDR3 DNA follows: TGCAGTGCGGCCAGGACTAGCGGGAGGGGAAATGAGCAGTTCTTC.

V usage is TRBV30 and J usage is TRBJ2-7; TRBD2 matches at 13 bases. CDR1 is GTSNPN and CDR2 is SVGIG in the germline V gene (reference sequence). V lost 2 bases, J lost 4 bases, and 17 bases stayed unmatched. The CDR3 spans 19 residues. Here the CDR3 reads CAWSPSRLAGGATKYEQYF. The CDR3 DNA reads as TGTGCCTGGAGTCCCTCGAGACTAGCGGGAGGAGCAACCAAATACGAGCAGTACTTC.

This clonotype was seen a handful of times. The chain couples TRBV4-1 to TRBJ2-1; no definite D call. Trimming removed 0 bases from V and 3 bases from J, with 9 bases in between. The CDR3 has 15 residues. Germline CDR1 MGHRA, CDR2 YSYEKL. CDR3 loop: CASSQEEASYNEQFF. The CDR3 bases are TGCGCCAGCAGCCAAGAGGAAGCGAGCTACAATGAGCAGTTCTTC.

This chain links TRBV4-1 with TRBJ2-2; D could derive from TRBD1 or TRBD2 (5 bases each). The CDR3 has 16 amino acids. The V and J ends lost 1 base and 4 bases respectively, with 13 bases between them. Germline assignment: CDR1 MGHRA and CDR2 YSYEKL. CDR3 coding DNA: TGCGCCAGCAGCCAAGCTCCGGGACCCATCACCGGGGAGCTGTTTTTT. Amino acids: CASSQAPGPITGELFF.

This clonotype was observed a few times. This chain joins TRBV29-1 and TRBJ2-3; 10 nucleotides line up with TRBD2. The CDR3 runs to 14 residues. J was trimmed by 5 bases and V by 6 bases; bases with no gene match: 8. CDR1 SQVTM and CDR2 ANQGSEA come from the germline V gene. The CDR3 protein is CSVVVAGGGDTQYF. CDR3 coding DNA: TGCAGCGTCGTGGTAGCGGGAGGCGGAGATACGCAGTATTTT.

This chain connects TRBV2 to TRBJ2-1; 14 bases match TRBD2. The CDR3 runs 17 residues. Trimming cost V 6 bases and J 0 bases; bases outside gene matches: 4. Germline CDR1 SNHLY, CDR2 FYNNEI. The CDR3 DNA is TGTGCCAGCAGCGCGACTAGCGGGAGGGACTCCTACAATGAGCAGTTCTTC. Its protein is CASSATSGRDSYNEQFF.

This clonotype was detected ten times or more. The genes are TRBV11-2 and TRBJ1-4; maybe TRBD1 (6 bases). V was pared by 0 bases and J by 0 bases, with 23 bases between. Germline V gives CDR1 SGHAT, CDR2 FQNNGV. The CDR3 extends over 21 amino acids. The CDR3 DNA sequence: TGTGCCAGCAGCTTAGATCGATGGCAGGGGCACACTACTGCAACTAATGAAAAACTGTTTTTT. It is translated as CASSLDRWQGHTTATNEKLFF.

This clonotype was counted only a few times. A much larger clone is a single base away; this may be a read error. The chain joins TRBV11-2 to TRBJ2-7; TRBD2 might be the D (6 bases). Germline V CDR1 and CDR2: SGHAT, FQNNGV. The CDR3 consists of 15 residues. CDR3 residues: CAGSGPRGALDEQYF. The DNA for the CDR3 is TGTGCCGGCAGCGGGCCCCGAGGGGCGCTCGACGAGCAGTACTTC.

This clonotype appeared many times. V usage is TRBV6-1 and J usage is TRBJ2-3; 8 bases map to TRBD2. CDR1 is MNHNS and CDR2 is SASEGT in the germline V gene. There are 16 residues in the CDR3. The trim removed 4 bases at V and 2 bases at J, leaving 8 bases unmatched. CDR3 DNA: TGTGCCAGCAGTGGCGGACTAGCCGGAGACACAGATACGCAGTATTTT. Its protein product is CASSGGLAGDTDTQYF.

This clonotype has a count of ten or more. V and J are TRBV29-1 and TRBJ1-1; D is possibly TRBD1 (6 bases). Germline lookup yields CDR1 SQVTM and CDR2 ANQGSEA. Trimming removed 0 bases from V and 4 bases from J, with 15 bases in between. CDR3 length: 15 residues. The CDR3 region is CSVEDFFRGATEAFF. Here the CDR3 DNA reads TGCAGCGTTGAAGATTTTTTTCGGGGGGCCACTGAAGCTTTCTTT.

On this clonotype: A read error is possible here, since a much larger clone lies one base away. The chain recombines TRBV18 with TRBJ2-1; the match to TRBD2 covers 8 bases. There are 16 residues in the CDR3. V shed 0 bases and J 5 bases; nucleotides not matched to a gene: 6. Germline V gene sequence: CDR1 KGHSH, CDR2 LQKENI. CDR3 sequence reads: CASSPPAGRDDNEQFF. The CDR3 DNA is TGTGCCAGCTCACCACCCGCCGGGAGGGACGACAATGAGCAGTTCTTC.

This clonotype was seen a few times. CDR3 amino acids: CATSRARGPYEQYF. The CDR3 DNA reads as TGTGCCACCAGCAGAGCGCGGGGGCCGTACGAGCAGTACTTC. The chain couples TRBV15 to TRBJ2-7, with a possible D match to TRBD2 (7 bases). Germline CDR1 and CDR2: LNHNV and YYDKDF (reference sequence). The ends were cut back, 1 base at V and 4 bases at J, with 11 bases in the middle. This CDR3 has 14 residues.

Concerning this clonotype itself: A read error may explain this, as a much larger clone is one base away. V and J are TRBV27 and TRBJ2-1; a possible D gene is TRBD1 (5 bases). Germline CDR1 MNHEY, CDR2 SMNVEV (reference sequence). Trimming cost V 7 bases and J 4 bases, with 8 bases left between them. The CDR3 consists of 12 residues. The CDR3 spells CASTAGYNEQFF. Written as DNA, the CDR3 is TGTGCCAGCACCGCAGGGTACAATGAGCAGTTCTTC.

CDR3 sequence reads: CASITQLAGGSGELFF. As DNA, the CDR3 is TGTGCCAGCATAACACAACTAGCGGGAGGGTCCGGGGAGCTGTTTTTT. J is TRBJ2-2 and V is TRBV12-3 or TRBV12-4; 13 bases are shared with TRBD2. The CDR3 runs to 16 residues. V was clipped by 7 bases and J by 6 bases; unmatched bases: 8.